This T cell receptor (beta chain) originates from a study of T cells in Graves' hyperthyroidism and ophthalmopathy. An absence of ophthalmopathy progression within 18 months meant stable Graves' hyperthyroidism. Clinical symptoms, serum thyroxine, TRAb, thyroid ultrasound and orbital computed tomography established diagnosis. This clonotype was counted a few times. TCR beta CDR3 regions were amplified from RNA. Initially, a first-round RT-PCR of the TCR CDR3 employed the HTBI primer set. TCRdb passed the multiplex PCR reads through MiXCR, listing each CDR3 protein once. The sample records about 740,000 distinct CDR3 sequences, approximately 14% being singletons. This CDR3 spans 13 amino acids. Germline CDR1 and CDR2: DFQATT and SNEGSKA (reference sequence). V was cut by 6 bases and J by 8 bases, with 16 bases left in between.

This sequence joins TRBV20-1 and TRBJ1-4, with unresolved D. Sequencing was performed on blood. The sequence came from a woman between 18 and 30 years old with Graves' hyperthyroidism. CDR3 coding DNA: TGCAGTGCCCCTCCCCCCCTTGGAGAAAAACTGTTTTTT. Its translation is CSAPPPLGEKLFF.